Listed below are T cell receptor beta chains from one sample, sequenced in a study of graft-versus-host responses after intestinal transplantation. Using immunoSEQ multiplex PCR, the repertoire was profiled, and TCRdb retains in-frame clones only, with some absent. The sample holds roughly 120,000 clones, around nine tenths seen once. No antigen is known for these receptors. The sequenced sample was unstimulated CD4+ T cells sorted from spleen or lymph node cells, obtained before intestinal transplant. The receptors were gathered from a human donor who received an intestinal transplant. Both conserved end residues are part of each CDR3. Fields, in order: J gene, D gene, clone size, V gene, CDR3 DNA, CDR3 protein. The D gene is left open where the match is weak. For some rows the clone size is stated as once, few or many, or as a class when expanded; others skip it.

j_gene: TRBJ2-7; d_gene: TRBD2; abundance: -; v_gene: TRBV6-1; CDR3nt: TGTGCCAGCAGTGGAACCTGGACTAGCGGGCCCTACGAGCAGTACTTC; CDR3aa: CASSGTWTSGPYEQYF
j_gene: TRBJ2-5; d_gene: -; abundance: -; v_gene: TRBV5-1; CDR3nt: TGCGCCAGCAGCCTAATACTAGCAGACCAAGAGACCCAGTACTTC; CDR3aa: CASSLILADQETQYF
j_gene: TRBJ2-1; d_gene: TRBD2; abundance: -; v_gene: TRBV4-2; CDR3nt: TGTGCCAGCAGCAACCCGAGCAGCGGGAGGGGGGACAATGAGCAGTTCTTC; CDR3aa: CASSNPSSGRGDNEQFF
j_gene: TRBJ2-7; d_gene: TRBD1; abundance: once; v_gene: TRBV11-2; CDR3nt: TGTGCCAGCAGCTTGCACAGGGGATTACACGAGCAGTACTTT; CDR3aa: CASSLHRGLHEQYF
j_gene: TRBJ1-1; d_gene: -; abundance: -; v_gene: TRBV28; CDR3nt: TGTGCCAGCAGTTTATCGGGATTTGAAGCTTTCTTT; CDR3aa: CASSLSGFEAFF
j_gene: TRBJ2-7; d_gene: TRBD1; abundance: -; v_gene: TRBV6-5; CDR3nt: TGTGCCAGCCGTCGACAGGGAAGTCGAAACGAGCAGTACTTC; CDR3aa: CASRRQGSRNEQYF
j_gene: TRBJ2-1; d_gene: -; abundance: -; v_gene: TRBV28; CDR3nt: TGTGCCAGCAGTTTAGCCCGGGACTACAATGAGCAGTTCTTC; CDR3aa: CASSLARDYNEQFF
j_gene: TRBJ2-7; d_gene: TRBD1; abundance: -; v_gene: TRBV5-4; CDR3nt: TGTGCCAGCAGCACCCGGACAGGGGACTACGAGCAGTACTTC; CDR3aa: CASSTRTGDYEQYF
j_gene: TRBJ2-5; d_gene: TRBD2; abundance: -; v_gene: TRBV9; CDR3nt: TGTGCCAGCAGCGCGGGACTAGCGGGGGTCCTCCAAGAGACCCAGTACTTC; CDR3aa: CASSAGLAGVLQETQYF
j_gene: TRBJ2-1; d_gene: TRBD2; abundance: -; v_gene: TRBV19; CDR3nt: TGTGCCAGTGCCAGTGGACTAGCGGGACAGAGTGAGCAGTTCTTC; CDR3aa: CASASGLAGQSEQFF